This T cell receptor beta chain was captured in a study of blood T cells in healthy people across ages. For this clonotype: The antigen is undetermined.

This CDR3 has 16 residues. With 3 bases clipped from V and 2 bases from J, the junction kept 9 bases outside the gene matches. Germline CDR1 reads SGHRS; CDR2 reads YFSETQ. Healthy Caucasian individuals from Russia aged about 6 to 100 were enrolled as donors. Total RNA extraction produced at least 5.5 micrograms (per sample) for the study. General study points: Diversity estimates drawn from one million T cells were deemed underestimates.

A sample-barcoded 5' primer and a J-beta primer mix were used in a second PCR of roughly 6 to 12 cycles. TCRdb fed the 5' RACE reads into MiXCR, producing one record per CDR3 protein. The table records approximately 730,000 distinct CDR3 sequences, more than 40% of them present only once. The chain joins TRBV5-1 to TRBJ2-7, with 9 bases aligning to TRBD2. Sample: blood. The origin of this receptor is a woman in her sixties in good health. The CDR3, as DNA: TGCGCCAGCAGCTCGGCGGGAGGGGGACCCGCCTACGAGCAGTACTTC. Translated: CASSSAGGGPAYEQYF. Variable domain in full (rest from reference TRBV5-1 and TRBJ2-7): KAGVTQTPRYLIKTRGQQVTLSCSPISGHRSVSWYQQTPGQGLQFLFEYFSETQRNKGNFPGRFSGRQFSNSRSEMNVSTLELGDSALYLCASSSAGGGPAYEQYFGPGTRLTVT.